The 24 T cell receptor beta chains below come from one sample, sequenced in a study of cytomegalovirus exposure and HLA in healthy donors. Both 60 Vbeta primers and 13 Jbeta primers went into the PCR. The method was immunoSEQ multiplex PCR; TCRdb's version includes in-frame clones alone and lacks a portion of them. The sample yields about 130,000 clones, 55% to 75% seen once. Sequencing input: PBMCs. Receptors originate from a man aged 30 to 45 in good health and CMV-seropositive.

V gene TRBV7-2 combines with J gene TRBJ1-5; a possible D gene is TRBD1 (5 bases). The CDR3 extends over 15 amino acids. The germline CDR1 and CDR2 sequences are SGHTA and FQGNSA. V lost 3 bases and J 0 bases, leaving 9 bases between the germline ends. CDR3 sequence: CASSLTAYSNQPQHF. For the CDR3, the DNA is TGTGCCAGCAGCTTGACAGCTTATAGCAATCAGCCCCAGCATTTT.

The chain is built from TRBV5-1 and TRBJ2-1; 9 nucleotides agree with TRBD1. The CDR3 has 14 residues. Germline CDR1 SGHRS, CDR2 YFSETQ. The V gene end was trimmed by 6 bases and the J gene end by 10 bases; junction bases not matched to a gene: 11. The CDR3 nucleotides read TGCGCCAGCAACGACCGGGACAGGGCTATAGAGCAGTTCTTC. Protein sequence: CASNDRDRAIEQFF.

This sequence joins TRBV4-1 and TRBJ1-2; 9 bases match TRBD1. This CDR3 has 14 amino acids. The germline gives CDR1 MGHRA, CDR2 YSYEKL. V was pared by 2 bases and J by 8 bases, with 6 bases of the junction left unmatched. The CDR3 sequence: CASSQSTGGGGYTF. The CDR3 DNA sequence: TGCGCCAGCAGCCAATCTACAGGGGGCGGCGGCTACACCTTC.

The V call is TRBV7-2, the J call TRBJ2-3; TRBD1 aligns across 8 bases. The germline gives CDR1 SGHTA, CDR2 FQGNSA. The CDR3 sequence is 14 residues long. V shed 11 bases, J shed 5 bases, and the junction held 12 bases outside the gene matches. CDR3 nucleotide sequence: TGTGCCGGCTCGAGCCAGGGGGCACGAGATACGCAGTATTTT. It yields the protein CAGSSQGARDTQYF.

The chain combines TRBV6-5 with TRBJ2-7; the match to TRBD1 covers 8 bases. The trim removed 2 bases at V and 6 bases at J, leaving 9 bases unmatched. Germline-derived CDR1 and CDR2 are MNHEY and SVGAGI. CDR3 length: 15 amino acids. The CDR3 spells CASSYGGQGAIEQYF. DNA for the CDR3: TGTGCCAGCAGTTACGGGGGGCAGGGGGCAATCGAGCAGTACTTC.

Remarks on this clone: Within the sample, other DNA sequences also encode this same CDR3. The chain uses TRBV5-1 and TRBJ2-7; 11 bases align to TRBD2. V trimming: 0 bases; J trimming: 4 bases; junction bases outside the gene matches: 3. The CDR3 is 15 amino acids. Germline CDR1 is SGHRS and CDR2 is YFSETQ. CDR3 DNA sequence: TGCGCCAGCAGCTTGGCCGGGACTAGCGGTTACGAGCAGTACTTC. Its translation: CASSLAGTSGYEQYF.

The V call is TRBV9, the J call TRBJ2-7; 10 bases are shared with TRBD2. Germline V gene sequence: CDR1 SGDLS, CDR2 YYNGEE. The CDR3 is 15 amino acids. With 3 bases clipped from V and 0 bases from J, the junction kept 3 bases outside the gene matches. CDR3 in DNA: TGTGCCAGCAGCGCCGGACTAGCGGCCTCCTACGAGCAGTACTTC. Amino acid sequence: CASSAGLAASYEQYF.

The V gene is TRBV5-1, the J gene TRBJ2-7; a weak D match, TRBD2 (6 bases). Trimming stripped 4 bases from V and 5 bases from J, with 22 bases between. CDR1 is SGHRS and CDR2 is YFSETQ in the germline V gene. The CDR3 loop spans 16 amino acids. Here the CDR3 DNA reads TGCGCCAGCAGCCTGGATGTTATCGGCGGAGGGGACGAGCAGTACTTC. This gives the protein CASSLDVIGGGDEQYF.

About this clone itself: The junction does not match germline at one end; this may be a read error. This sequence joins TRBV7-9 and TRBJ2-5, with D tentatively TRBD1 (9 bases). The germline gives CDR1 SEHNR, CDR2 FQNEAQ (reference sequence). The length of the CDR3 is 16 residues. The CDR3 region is CSSSFSGDKRQGAQYF. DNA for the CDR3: TGTTCCAGCAGCTTTAGCGGGGACAAGAGACAGGGGGCCCAGTACTTC.

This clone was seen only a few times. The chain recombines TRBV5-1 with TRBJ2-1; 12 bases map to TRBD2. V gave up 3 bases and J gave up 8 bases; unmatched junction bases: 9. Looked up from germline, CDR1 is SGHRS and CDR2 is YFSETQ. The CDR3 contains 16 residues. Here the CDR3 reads CASSWGLAGLSDEQFF. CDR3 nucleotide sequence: TGCGCCAGCAGCTGGGGACTAGCGGGCCTTAGCGATGAGCAGTTCTTC.

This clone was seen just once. CDR3 in amino acids: CASRKYATGADSTDTQYF. The CDR3 DNA sequence: TGTGCCAGCAGGAAATATGCCACAGGGGCGGATAGCACAGATACGCAGTATTTT. The V call is TRBV27, the J call TRBJ2-3; TRBD1 aligns across 7 bases. Germline V CDR1 and CDR2: MNHEY, SMNVEV (reference sequence). The junction had 15 bases not matched to a gene; V was cut back by 6 bases and J by 0 bases. The CDR3 consists of 18 residues.

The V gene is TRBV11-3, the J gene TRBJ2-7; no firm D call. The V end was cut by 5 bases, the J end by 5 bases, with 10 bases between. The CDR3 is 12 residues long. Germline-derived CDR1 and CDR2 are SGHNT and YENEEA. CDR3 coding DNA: TGTGCCAGCAGCGGGCGATCTCACGAGCAGTACTTC. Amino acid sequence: CASSGRSHEQYF.

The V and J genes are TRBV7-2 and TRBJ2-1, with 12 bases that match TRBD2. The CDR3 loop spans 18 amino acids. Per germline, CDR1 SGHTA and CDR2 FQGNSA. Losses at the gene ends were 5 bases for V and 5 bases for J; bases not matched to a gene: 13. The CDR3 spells CASSRLAGGPQVNNEQFF. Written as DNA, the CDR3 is TGTGCCAGCAGCCGTCTAGCGGGAGGGCCCCAAGTAAACAATGAGCAGTTCTTC.

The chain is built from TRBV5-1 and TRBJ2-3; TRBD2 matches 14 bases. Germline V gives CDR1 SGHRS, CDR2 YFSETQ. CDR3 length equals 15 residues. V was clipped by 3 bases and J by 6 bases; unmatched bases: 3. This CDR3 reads CASSSGLAGGDTQYF. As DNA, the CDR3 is TGCGCCAGCAGCTCTGGACTAGCGGGAGGTGATACGCAGTATTTT.

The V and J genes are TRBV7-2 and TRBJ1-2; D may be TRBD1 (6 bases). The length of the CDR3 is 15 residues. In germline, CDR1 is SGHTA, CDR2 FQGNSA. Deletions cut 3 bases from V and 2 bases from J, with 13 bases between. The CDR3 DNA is TGTGCCAGCAGCTTGCGATGGGACACCAACTATGGCTACACCTTC. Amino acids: CASSLRWDTNYGYTF. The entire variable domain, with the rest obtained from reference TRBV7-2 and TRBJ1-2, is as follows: GAGVSQSPSNKVTEKGKDVELRCDPISGHTALYWYRQSLGQGLEFLIYFQGNSAPDKSGLPSDRFSAERTGGSVSTLTIQRTQQEDSAVYLCASSLRWDTNYGYTFGSGTRLTVV.

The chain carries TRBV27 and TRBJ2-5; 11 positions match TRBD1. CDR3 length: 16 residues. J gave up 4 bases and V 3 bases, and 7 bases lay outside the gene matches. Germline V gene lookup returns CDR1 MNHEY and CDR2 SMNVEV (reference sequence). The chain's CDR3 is CASSFLGQGAGETQYF. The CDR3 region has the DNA TGTGCCAGCAGTTTTCTCGGACAGGGGGCAGGAGAGACCCAGTACTTC.

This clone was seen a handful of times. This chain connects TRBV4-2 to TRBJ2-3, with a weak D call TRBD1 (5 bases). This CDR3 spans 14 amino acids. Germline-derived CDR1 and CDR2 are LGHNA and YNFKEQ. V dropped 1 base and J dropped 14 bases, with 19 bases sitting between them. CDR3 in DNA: TGTGCCAGCAGCCAAGTAGGGGTAGAAACGGCTCCGTATTTT. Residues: CASSQVGVETAPYF.

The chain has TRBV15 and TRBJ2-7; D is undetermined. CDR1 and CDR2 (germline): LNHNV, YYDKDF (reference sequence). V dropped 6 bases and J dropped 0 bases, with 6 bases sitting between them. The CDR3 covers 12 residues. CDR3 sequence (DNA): TGTGCCACCAGTAACAGCTCCTACGAGCAGTACTTC. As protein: CATSNSSYEQYF.

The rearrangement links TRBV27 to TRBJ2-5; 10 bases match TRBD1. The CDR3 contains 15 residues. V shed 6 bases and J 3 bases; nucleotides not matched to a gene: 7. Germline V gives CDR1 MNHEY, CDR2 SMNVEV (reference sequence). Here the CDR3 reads CASSGVGTGEETQYF. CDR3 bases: TGTGCCAGCAGCGGGGTTGGGACAGGGGAAGAGACCCAGTACTTC.

This CDR3 is CASSPGTGSNQPQHF. The CDR3 DNA follows: TGTGCCAGCTCACCCGGGACAGGTAGCAATCAGCCCCAGCATTTT. The chain recombines TRBV18 with TRBJ1-5, with 8 bases that match TRBD1. After removal of 3 bases from V and 0 bases from J, the junction contained 1 base not matched to a gene. Germline V gives CDR1 KGHSH, CDR2 LQKENI. The CDR3 covers 15 residues.

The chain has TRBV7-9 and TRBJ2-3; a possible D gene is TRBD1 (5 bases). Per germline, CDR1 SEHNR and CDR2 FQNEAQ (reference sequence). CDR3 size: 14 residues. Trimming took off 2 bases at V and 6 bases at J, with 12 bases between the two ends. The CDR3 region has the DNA TGTGCCAGCAGCTTAATGGTCAAGGGGGATACGCAGTATTTT. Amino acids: CASSLMVKGDTQYF.

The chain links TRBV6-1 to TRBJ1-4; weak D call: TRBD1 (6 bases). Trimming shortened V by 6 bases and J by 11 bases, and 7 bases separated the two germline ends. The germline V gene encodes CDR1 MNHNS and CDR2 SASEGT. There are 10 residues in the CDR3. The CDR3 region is CASRRGKLFF. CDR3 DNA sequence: TGTGCCAGCAGGAGGGGGAAACTGTTTTTT.

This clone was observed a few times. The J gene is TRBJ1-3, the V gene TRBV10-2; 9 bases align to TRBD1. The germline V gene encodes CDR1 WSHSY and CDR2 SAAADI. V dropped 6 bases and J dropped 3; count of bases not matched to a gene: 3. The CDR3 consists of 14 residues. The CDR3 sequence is CASSWDRVGNTIYF. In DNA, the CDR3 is TGCGCCAGCAGCTGGGACAGGGTTGGAAACACCATATATTTT.

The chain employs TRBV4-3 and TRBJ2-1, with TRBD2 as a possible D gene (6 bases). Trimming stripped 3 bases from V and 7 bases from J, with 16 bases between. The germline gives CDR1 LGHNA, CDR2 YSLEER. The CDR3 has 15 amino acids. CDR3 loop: CASSQASDPRNEQFF. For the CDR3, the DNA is TGCGCCAGCAGCCAGGCTAGCGACCCGAGGAATGAGCAGTTCTTC.